Each of the 20 T cell receptor beta chains below was sequenced from the same sample in a study of human T cells and chemical hapten exposure. One entry per CDR3 protein, called by TCRdb with MiXCR from the RACE reads. This sample has some 110,000 distinct CDR3 sequences, with approximately 12% found just once. The time point: pre-sensitization, week 0. Treatment noted: therapeutic diphenylcyclopropenone sensitization with weekly scalp DPC. The source material was whole blood, sampled in connection with sensitization to the hapten diphenylcyclopropenone (DPC). The receptors originated from a woman aged 45-65 years with alopecia areata. Some clones in this sample may be carry-over from other donors' samples.

This clonotype was counted only a few times. The chain employs TRBV5-8 and TRBJ2-1; either TRBD1 or TRBD2 may supply D (5 bases each). This CDR3 region has 15 residues. The germline gives CDR1 SGHTS, CDR2 YDEGEE. V was pared by 2 bases and J by 7 bases, with 16 bases between. The DNA of the CDR3 is TGTGCCAGCAGCTTTAACAGGCGGGTTGGGAATGAGCAGTTCTTC. Encoded protein: CASSFNRRVGNEQFF.

This clonotype was seen a few times. The rearrangement uses TRBV18 and TRBJ2-3, with D maybe TRBD2 (5 bases). Trimming removed 5 bases from V and 3 bases from J, with 9 bases in between. Germline CDR1 and CDR2: KGHSH and LQKENI. The CDR3 has 13 residues. The CDR3 sequence: CASSRTQTDTQYF. CDR3 coding DNA: TGTGCCAGCTCAAGGACTCAAACAGATACGCAGTATTTT.

This clonotype was counted at least ten times. The rearrangement joins TRBV20-1 to TRBJ2-3; 8 bases are a match to TRBD2. The CDR3 runs 16 residues. Germline CDR1 and CDR2: DFQATT and SNEGSKA (reference sequence). The V gene end was trimmed by 5 bases and the J gene end by 0 bases; junction bases not matched to a gene: 10. The CDR3 DNA sequence: TGCAGTGCTCGTATGCGCGGGAGGTCTAGCACAGATACGCAGTATTTT. Residues: CSARMRGRSSTDTQYF.

This clonotype has a handful of counts. The chain employs TRBV7-2 and TRBJ2-5; D ambiguous. CDR1 is SGHTA and CDR2 is FQGNSA in the germline V gene. The CDR3 loop spans 13 amino acids. The V and J ends lost 1 base and 7 bases respectively, with 10 bases between them. CDR3: CASSLDQRGTQYF. In DNA form, the CDR3 reads TGTGCCAGCAGCTTAGACCAACGAGGGACCCAGTACTTC.

This clonotype appeared a few times. The chain joins TRBV7-6 to TRBJ2-5, with no clear D. Trimming removed 2 bases from V and 3 bases from J, with 4 bases in between. Germline CDR1 and CDR2: SGHVS and FNYEAQ. CDR3 size: 12 residues. The CDR3: CASSLSEETQYF. CDR3 DNA sequence: TGTGCCAGCAGCTTATCTGAAGAGACCCAGTACTTC.

This clonotype was detected ten times or more. The genes are TRBV5-1 and TRBJ1-2, with TRBD1 identical over 8 bases. Germline V lookup: CDR1 SGHRS, CDR2 YFSETQ. The V and J ends lost 2 bases and 2 bases, in that order; junction bases with no gene match: 5. The CDR3 runs to 15 residues. The CDR3 is CASSFAPGGNYGYTF. Written as DNA, the CDR3 is TGCGCCAGCAGCTTCGCTCCAGGGGGCAACTATGGCTACACCTTC.

In its sample, this clonotype was seen a few times. This chain connects TRBV5-4 to TRBJ2-7; 10 nucleotides agree with TRBD2. The CDR3 consists of 15 residues. The trim removed 4 bases at V and 7 bases at J, leaving 11 bases unmatched. The germline gives CDR1 SGHNT, CDR2 YYREEE (reference sequence). The CDR3 sequence is CASSTGTSASTEQYF. The DNA of the CDR3 is TGTGCCAGCAGCACCGGGACTAGCGCCTCTACGGAGCAGTACTTC.

This clonotype was seen a handful of times. The gene calls are TRBV6-6 and TRBJ2-2, with D perhaps matching TRBD1 (5 bases). CDR3 size: 15 residues. V lost 6 bases to trimming and J lost 2 bases, with 13 bases between them. Per the germline V gene, CDR1 is MNHNY and CDR2 is SVGAGI (reference sequence). CDR3 DNA: TGTGCCAGCAGCCCCTATACAGGCAACACCGGGGAGCTGTTTTTT. Translated, it gives CASSPYTGNTGELFF.

The chain combines TRBV7-2 with TRBJ1-5; D is uncertain. Per the germline V gene, CDR1 is SGHTA and CDR2 is FQGNSA. The CDR3 has 15 amino acids. V lost 5 bases, J lost 5 bases, and 16 bases lay in between. The CDR3 DNA follows: TGTGCCAGCAGCCCGGGGAGCGGTTCTCATCAGCCCCAGCATTTT. It encodes CASSPGSGSHQPQHF.

This clonotype was detected many times. V is TRBV7-9 and J is TRBJ2-2; D not certain. The V gene lost 5 bases and the J gene lost 2 bases, with 0 bases spanning the gap. The CDR3 is 11 amino acids. Germline CDR1 and CDR2: SEHNR and FQNEAQ (reference sequence). CDR3 in amino acids: CASSNTGELFF. As DNA, the CDR3 is TGTGCCAGCAGCAACACCGGGGAGCTGTTTTTT. The full variable domain, in which reference TRBV7-9 and TRBJ2-2 provide the parts outside the CDR3, is DTGVSQNPRHKITKRGQNVTFRCDPISEHNRLYWYRQTLGQGPEFLTYFQNEAQLEKSRLLSDRFSAERPKGSFSTLEIQRTEQGDSAMYLCASSNTGELFFGEGSRLTVL.

This clonotype was recorded at least ten times. The rearrangement uses TRBV29-1 and TRBJ2-7; D perhaps matches TRBD1 (5 bases). Trimming cost V 5 bases and J 1 base, with 9 bases left between them. The CDR3 is made up of 12 amino acids. Germline V gene data show CDR1 as SQVTM and CDR2 as ANQGSEA. DNA of the CDR3: TGCAGCGTTCGAAGACAGTCCTACGAGCAGTACTTC. It is translated as CSVRRQSYEQYF.

This clonotype was recorded at least ten times. The chain is built from TRBV11-1 and TRBJ2-7; perhaps TRBD1 as D (6 bases). The CDR3 totals 15 residues. The V gene's germline CDR1 is SGHAT and CDR2 FQDESV (reference sequence). Trimming shortened V by 4 bases and J by 0 bases, and 13 bases separated the two germline ends. This chain's CDR3 is CASSSPQGTSYEQYF. Written as DNA, the CDR3 is TGTGCCAGCAGCTCCCCCCAGGGGACCTCCTACGAGCAGTACTTC.

This chain connects TRBV27 to TRBJ2-3; D remains ambiguous. CDR1 and CDR2 from the germline V gene are MNHEY and SMNVEV (reference sequence). The CDR3 extends over 15 amino acids. Trimming stripped 8 bases from V and 1 base from J, with 16 bases between. The CDR3 reads CASSPYRGGTDTQYF. The CDR3 DNA reads TGTGCCAGCTCCCCATACCGTGGTGGCACAGATACGCAGTATTTT.

This clonotype was detected ten times or more. The V and J genes are TRBV7-8 and TRBJ1-1; no clear D gene. Trimming stripped 3 bases from V and 4 bases from J, with 9 bases between. Germline V gene sequence: CDR1 SGHVS, CDR2 FQNEAQ. The CDR3 has 13 residues. CDR3 bases: TGTGCCAGCAGCTTCACATTCGCCACTGAAGCTTTCTTT. Translated, it gives CASSFTFATEAFF.

Concerning this clonotype: A single base separates this from a much larger clone, so it may be a read error. CDR3 region: CASSRGVQRDTQYF. CDR3 sequence (DNA): TGTGCCAGCAGCCGCGGAGTACAGCGAGATACGCAGTATTTT. This chain links TRBV7-2 with TRBJ2-3; the D is unclear. The V gene lost 5 bases and the J gene lost 5 bases, with 14 bases spanning the gap. This CDR3 is built from 14 residues. Per the germline V gene, CDR1 is SGHTA and CDR2 is FQGNSA.

In nucleotides, the CDR3 is TGTGCCAGCACTTCCCCCAATGAGCAGTTCTTC. This encodes CASTSPNEQFF. The genes are TRBV7-9 and TRBJ2-1; unclear D gene. Germline V lookup: CDR1 SEHNR, CDR2 FQNEAQ (reference sequence). Trimming pared 7 bases from V and 6 bases from J, leaving 7 bases between. The CDR3 extends over 11 amino acids.

Remarks on this clonotype: An end of the junction differs from the germline gene, which may be a read error. The chain employs TRBV4-1 and TRBJ2-1; maybe TRBD1 (6 bases). CDR3 length equals 13 residues. Germline CDR1 reads MGHRA; CDR2 reads YSYEKL. CDR3 in DNA: TGCGCCAGCAGCCAAGATCTTCCGGACAGAAGGCTCTTC. Translated, it gives CASSQDLPDRRLF.

This clonotype was seen only a few times. The chain carries TRBV2 and TRBJ1-2; D not certain. There are 14 residues in the CDR3. Trimming took 5 bases from V and 4 from J, leaving 14 bases between them. The V gene's germline CDR1 is SNHLY and CDR2 FYNNEI. In DNA, the CDR3 is TGTGCCAGCAGTATTTCAGGTGTCGGCTATGGCTACACCTTC. It specifies CASSISGVGYGYTF.

V is TRBV6-2 or TRBV6-3 and J is TRBJ2-5; the match to TRBD2 covers 8 bases. V shed 7 bases, J shed 7 bases, and the junction held 17 bases outside the gene matches. The CDR3 extends over 16 amino acids. Germline values: CDR1 MNHEY, CDR2 SVGEGT. CDR3 in amino acids: CASTRDPLGGAGTQYF. The DNA of the CDR3 is TGTGCCAGCACTCGAGATCCCCTCGGGGGGGCCGGGACCCAGTACTTC.

The chain employs TRBV18 and TRBJ2-5; no definite D call. Germline CDR1 KGHSH, CDR2 LQKENI. CDR3 length: 14 residues. Trimming took 3 bases from V and 7 from J, leaving 15 bases between them. The CDR3 reads CASSPPGRIGTQYF. DNA for the CDR3: TGTGCCAGCTCACCCCCTGGACGGATCGGGACCCAGTACTTC.